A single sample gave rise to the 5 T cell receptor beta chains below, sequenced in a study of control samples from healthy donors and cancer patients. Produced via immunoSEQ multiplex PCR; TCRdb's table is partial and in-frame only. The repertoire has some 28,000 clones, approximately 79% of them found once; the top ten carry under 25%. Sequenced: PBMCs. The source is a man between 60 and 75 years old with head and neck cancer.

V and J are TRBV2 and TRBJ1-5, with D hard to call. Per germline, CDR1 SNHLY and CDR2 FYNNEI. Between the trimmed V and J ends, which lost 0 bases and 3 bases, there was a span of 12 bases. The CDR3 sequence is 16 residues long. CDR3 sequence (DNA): TGTGCCAGCAGTGAAGCGGGTCCGGGGAACAATCAGCCCCAGCATTTT. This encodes CASSEAGPGNNQPQHF.

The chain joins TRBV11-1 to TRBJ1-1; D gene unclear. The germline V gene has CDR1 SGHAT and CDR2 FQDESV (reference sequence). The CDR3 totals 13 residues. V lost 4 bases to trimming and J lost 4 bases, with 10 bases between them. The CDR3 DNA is TGTGCCAGCAGCTCCAGGTCCCCCACTGAAGCTTTCTTT. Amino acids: CASSSRSPTEAFF.

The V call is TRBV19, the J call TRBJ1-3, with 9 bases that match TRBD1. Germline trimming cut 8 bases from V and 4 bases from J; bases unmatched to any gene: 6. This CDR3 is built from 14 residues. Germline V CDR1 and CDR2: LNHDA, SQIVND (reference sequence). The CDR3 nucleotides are TGTGCCAGTTCCCGGACAGGGGCAGGAAACACCATATATTTT. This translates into CASSRTGAGNTIYF.

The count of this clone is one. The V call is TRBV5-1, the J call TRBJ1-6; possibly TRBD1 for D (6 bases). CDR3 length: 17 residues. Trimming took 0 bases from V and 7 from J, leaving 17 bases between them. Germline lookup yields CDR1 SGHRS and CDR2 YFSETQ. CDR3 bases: TGCGCCAGCAGCTTGGGGATCTCGGGGGCGGGCAATTCACCCCTCCACTTT. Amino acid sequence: CASSLGISGAGNSPLHF.

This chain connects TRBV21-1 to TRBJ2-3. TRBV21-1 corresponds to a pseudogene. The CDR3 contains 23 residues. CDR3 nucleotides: TGTGCCAGCAGCAAAGTCTTCCCGTGGGTAATGATCAGGATACATGGAGACACAGATACGCAGTATTTT. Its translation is CASSKVFPWVMIRIHGDTDTQYF.